The clone carrying this T cell receptor (beta chain) occurred a few times. The sample originates from a study of early T cells in non-severe SARS-CoV-2 infection. Researchers attached unique molecular identifiers to individual cDNA molecules. TCRdb called the 5' RACE reads again in MiXCR, with one record for every CDR3 protein. The repertoire holds some 61,000 distinct CDR3 sequences, with over 7% as singletons. The V end lost 3 bases, the J end lost 4 bases, and 9 bases lay between the germline ends. The CDR3 length is 14 residues. Germline assignment: CDR1 SGHVS and CDR2 FQNEAQ. The specimen was whole blood. This chain links TRBV7-8 with TRBJ1-4; no clear D gene. This clonotype was sampled from an adult who was a healthcare worker with PCR-confirmed SARS-CoV-2 infection or an uninfected control (not recorded which). The CDR3 protein is CASSFRANNEKLFF. DNA of the CDR3: TGTGCCAGCAGCTTCCGAGCAAATAATGAAAAACTGTTTTTT. The full variable domain, its missing parts supplied by reference TRBV7-8 and TRBJ1-4, is GAGVSQSPRYKVAKRGQDVALRCDPISGHVSLFWYQQALGQGPEFLTYFQNEAQLDKSGLPSDRFFAERPEGSVSTLKIQRTQQEDSAVYLCASSFRANNEKLFFGSGTQLSVL.